This TCR beta chain was retrieved from a study of Graves' ophthalmopathy and Graves' hyperthyroidism. V lost 4 bases, J lost 2 bases, and 14 bases lay in between. The CDR3 is made up of 15 amino acids. The germline gives CDR1 SGHAT, CDR2 FQNNGV. The TCR beta CDR3 regions underwent amplification from RNA transcripts. The first round was an RT-PCR with HTBI primers, and the second round was a multiplex PCR. A single record per CDR3 protein comes from TCRdb applying MiXCR to the multiplex PCR reads. Seen here are approximately 380,000 distinct CDR3 sequences, 20% to 25% observed once, and the top ten hold under 3%. The authors used Ficoll-Paque density gradient centrifugation to separate PBMCs. The input was approximately 10 ml of fresh peripheral blood. Remarks on this clonotype: Its target is unknown.

Study-level findings and limits: Using a 13-signature model, the authors split ophthalmopathy from stable hyperthyroidism, with about 88% sensitivity and about 80% specificity.

Sequencing input: peripheral blood. The clonotype comes from a young woman with stable Graves' hyperthyroidism. The genes are TRBV11-2 and TRBJ2-5; maybe TRBD2 (6 bases). The CDR3 sequence: CASSSPRAGQETQYF. The CDR3 coding sequence is TGTGCCAGCAGCTCCCCCCGGGCGGGGCAAGAGACCCAGTACTTC.